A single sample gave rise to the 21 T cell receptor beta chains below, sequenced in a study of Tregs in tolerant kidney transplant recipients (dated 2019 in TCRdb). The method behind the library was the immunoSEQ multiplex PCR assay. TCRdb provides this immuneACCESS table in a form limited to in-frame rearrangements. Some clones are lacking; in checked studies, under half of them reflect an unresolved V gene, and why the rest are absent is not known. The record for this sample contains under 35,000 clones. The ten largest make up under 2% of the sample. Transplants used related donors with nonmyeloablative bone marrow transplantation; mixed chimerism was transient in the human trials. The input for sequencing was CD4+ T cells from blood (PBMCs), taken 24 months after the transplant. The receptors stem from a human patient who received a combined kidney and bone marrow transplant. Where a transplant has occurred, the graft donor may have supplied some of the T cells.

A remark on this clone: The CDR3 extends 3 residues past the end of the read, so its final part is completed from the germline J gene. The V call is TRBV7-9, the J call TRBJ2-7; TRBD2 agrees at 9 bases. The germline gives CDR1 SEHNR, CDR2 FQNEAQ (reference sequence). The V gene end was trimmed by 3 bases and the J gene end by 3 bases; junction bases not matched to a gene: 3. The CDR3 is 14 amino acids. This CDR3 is CASSLGLAGYEQYF. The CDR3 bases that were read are TGTGCCAGCAGCTTGGGACTAGCTGGCTACGAG.

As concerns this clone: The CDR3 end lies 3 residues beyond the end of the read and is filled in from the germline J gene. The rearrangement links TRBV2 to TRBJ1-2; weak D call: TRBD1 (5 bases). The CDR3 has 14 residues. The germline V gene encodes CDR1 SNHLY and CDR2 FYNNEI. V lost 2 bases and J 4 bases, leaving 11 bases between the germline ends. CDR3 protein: CASSERWGSYGYTF. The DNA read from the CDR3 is TGTGCCAGCAGTGAACGATGGGGCTCCTATGGC.

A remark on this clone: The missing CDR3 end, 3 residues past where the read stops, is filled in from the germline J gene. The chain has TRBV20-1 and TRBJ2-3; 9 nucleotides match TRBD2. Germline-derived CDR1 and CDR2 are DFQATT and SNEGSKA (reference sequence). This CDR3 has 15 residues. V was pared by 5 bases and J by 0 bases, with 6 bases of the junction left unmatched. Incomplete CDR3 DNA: TGCAGTGCTGCCGTAGCGGGAGCAAGCACAGATACG. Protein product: CSAAVAGASTDT. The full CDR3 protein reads CSAAVAGASTDTQYF.

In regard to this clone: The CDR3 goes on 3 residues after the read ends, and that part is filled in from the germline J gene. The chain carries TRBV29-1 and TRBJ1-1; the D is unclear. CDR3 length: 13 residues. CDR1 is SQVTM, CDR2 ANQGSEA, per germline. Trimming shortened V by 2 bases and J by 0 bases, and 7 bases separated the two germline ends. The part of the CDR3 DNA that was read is TGCAGCGTTGAACGCAGTCTGAACACTGAA. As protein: CSVERSLNTE. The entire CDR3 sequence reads CSVERSLNTEAFF.

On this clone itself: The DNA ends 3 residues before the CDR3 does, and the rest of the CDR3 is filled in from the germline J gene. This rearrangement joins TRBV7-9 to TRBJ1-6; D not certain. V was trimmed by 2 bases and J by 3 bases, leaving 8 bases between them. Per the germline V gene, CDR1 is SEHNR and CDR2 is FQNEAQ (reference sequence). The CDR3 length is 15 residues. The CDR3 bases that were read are TGTGCCAGCAGCTTAACGGGGAGCTATAATTCACCC. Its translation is CASSLTGSYNSP. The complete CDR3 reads CASSLTGSYNSPLHF. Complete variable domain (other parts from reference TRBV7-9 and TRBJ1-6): DTGVSQNPRHKITKRGQNVTFRCDPISEHNRLYWYRQTLGQGPEFLTYFQNEAQLEKSRLLSDRFSAERPKGSFSTLEIQRTEQGDSAMYLCASSLTGSYNSPLHFGNGTRLTVT.

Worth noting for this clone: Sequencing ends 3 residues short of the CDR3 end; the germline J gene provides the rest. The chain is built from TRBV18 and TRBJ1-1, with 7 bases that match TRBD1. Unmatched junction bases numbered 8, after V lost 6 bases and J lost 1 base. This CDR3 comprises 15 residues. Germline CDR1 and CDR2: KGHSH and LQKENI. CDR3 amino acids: CASSDDREWNTEAFF. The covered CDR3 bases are TGTGCCAGCTCGGATGACAGGGAATGGAACACTGAA.

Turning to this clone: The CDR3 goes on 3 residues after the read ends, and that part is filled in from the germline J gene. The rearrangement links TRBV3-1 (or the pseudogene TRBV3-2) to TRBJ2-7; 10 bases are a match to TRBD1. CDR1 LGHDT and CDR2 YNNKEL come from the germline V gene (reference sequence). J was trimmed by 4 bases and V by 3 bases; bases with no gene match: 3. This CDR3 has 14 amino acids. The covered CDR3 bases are TGTGCCAGCAGCCAGGGACAGGGGCAATACGAG. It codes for CASSQGQGQYE. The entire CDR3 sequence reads CASSQGQGQYEQYF.

The CDR3 loop reads CASSKPGQGASYEQYF. CDR3 DNA, as far as it was read: TGTGCCAGCAGTAAACCGGGACAGGGGGCCTCCTACGAG. The rearrangement joins TRBV6-7 to TRBJ2-7; 12 bases align to TRBD1. Read coverage stops 3 residues before the CDR3 terminus; the germline J gene supplies the remainder. TRBV6-7 is flagged as an ORF with uncertain function. This CDR3 is 16 amino acids long. Unmatched junction bases numbered 5, after V lost 5 bases and J lost 0 bases.

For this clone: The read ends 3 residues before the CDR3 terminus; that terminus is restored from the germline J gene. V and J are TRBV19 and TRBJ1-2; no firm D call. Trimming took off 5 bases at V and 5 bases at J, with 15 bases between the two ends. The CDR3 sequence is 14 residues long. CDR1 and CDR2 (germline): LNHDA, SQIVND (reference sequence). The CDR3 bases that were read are TGTGCCAGTAGTGCGTCCTTAATACGGTATGGC. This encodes CASSASLIRYG. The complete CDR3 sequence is CASSASLIRYGYTF.

The DNA read from the CDR3 is TGCGCCAGCAGCTTGGGTAGCTCGGGACAGGGTTTACGTAATGAG. Translated, it gives CASSLGSSGQGLRNE. The entire CDR3 protein reads CASSLGSSGQGLRNEQFF. V is TRBV5-1 and J is TRBJ2-1, with 9 bases fitting TRBD1. The sequenced fragment ends 3 residues before the CDR3 boundary, so the rest is inferred from the germline J gene. The germline CDR1 and CDR2 sequences are SGHRS and YFSETQ. The CDR3 consists of 18 residues. The junction had 14 bases not matched to a gene; V was cut back by 0 bases and J by 7 bases.

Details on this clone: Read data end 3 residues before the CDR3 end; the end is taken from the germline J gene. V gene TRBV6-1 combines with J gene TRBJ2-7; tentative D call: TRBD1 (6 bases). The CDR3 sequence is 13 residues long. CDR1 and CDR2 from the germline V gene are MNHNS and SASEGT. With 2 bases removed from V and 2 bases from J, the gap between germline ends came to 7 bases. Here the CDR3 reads CASSEKGAYEQYF. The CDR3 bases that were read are TGTGCCAGCAGTGAAAAGGGGGCCTACGAG.

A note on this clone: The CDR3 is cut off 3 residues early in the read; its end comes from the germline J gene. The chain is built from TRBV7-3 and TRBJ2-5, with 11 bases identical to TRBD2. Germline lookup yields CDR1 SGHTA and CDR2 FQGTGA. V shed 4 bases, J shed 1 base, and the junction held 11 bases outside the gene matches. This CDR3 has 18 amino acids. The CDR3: CASSWGRLAGGSQETQYF. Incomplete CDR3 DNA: TGTGCCAGCAGCTGGGGTCGGCTAGCGGGAGGTTCCCAAGAGACC.

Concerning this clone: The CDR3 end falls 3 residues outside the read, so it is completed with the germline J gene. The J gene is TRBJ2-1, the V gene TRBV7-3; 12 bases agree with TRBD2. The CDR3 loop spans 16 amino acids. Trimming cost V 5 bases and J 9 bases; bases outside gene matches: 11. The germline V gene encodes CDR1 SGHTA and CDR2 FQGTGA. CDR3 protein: CASSPRGLAGGIEQFF. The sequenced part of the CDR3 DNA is TGTGCCAGCAGCCCAAGGGGCCTAGCGGGAGGGATTGAG.

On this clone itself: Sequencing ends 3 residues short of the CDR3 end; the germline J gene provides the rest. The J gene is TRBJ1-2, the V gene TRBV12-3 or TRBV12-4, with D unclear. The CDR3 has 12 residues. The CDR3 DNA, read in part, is TGTGCCAGCAGTTTCCACCGGGGTCTC. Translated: CASSFHRGL. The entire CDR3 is CASSFHRGLYTF.

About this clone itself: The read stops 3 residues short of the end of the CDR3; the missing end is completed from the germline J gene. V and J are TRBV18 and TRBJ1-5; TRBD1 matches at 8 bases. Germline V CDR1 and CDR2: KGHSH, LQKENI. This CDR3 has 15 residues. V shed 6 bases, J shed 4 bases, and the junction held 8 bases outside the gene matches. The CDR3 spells CASSPGQGGNQPQHF. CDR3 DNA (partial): TGTGCCAGCTCCCCCGGACAGGGTGGAAATCAGCCC.

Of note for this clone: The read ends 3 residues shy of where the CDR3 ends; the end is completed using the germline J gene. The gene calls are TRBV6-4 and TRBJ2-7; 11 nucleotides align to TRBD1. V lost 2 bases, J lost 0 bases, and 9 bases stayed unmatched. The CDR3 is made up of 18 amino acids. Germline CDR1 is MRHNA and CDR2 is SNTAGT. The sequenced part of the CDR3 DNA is TGTGCCAGCAGTGACGACCCAATTGGACAGGGGGCCTCCTACGAG. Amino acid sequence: CASSDDPIGQGASYE. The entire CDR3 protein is CASSDDPIGQGASYEQYF.

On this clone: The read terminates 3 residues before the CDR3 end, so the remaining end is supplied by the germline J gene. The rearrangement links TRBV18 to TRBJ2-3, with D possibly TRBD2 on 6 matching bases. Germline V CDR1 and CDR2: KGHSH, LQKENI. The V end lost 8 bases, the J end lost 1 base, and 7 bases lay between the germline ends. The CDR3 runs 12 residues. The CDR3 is CASGTRTDTQYF. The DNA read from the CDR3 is TGTGCCAGCGGGACTCGCACAGATACG.

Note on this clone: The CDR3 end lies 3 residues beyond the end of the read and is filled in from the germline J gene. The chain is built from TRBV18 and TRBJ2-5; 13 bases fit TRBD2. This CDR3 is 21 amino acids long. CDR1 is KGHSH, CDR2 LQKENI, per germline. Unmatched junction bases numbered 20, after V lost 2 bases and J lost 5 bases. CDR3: CASSPGSLRGGLAGQEETQYF. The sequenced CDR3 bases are TGTGCCAGCTCACCAGGGTCCCTAAGAGGGGGACTAGCGGGACAGGAGGAGACC.

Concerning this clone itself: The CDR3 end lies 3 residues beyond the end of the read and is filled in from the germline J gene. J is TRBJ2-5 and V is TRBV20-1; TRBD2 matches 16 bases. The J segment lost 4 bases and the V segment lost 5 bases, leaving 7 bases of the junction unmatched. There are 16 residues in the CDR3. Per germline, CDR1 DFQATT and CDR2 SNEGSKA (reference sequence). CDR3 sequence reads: CSAGAGTSGRVETQYF. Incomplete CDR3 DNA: TGCAGTGCTGGAGCCGGGACTAGCGGGAGGGTAGAGACC.

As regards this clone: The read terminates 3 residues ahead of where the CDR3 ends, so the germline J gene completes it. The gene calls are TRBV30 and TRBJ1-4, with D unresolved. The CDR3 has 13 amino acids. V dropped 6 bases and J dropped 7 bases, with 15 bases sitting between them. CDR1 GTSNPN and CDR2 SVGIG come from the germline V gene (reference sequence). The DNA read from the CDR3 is TGTGCCTGTCAGTCGCAATTCGCTGAAAAA. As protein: CACQSQFAEK. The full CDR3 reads CACQSQFAEKLFF.

CDR3 bases read: TGTGCCAGCAGTTTCGGGACTAGCGATGCTGAAGCCCTCGAG. Translation gives CASSFGTSDAEALE. The complete CDR3 protein is CASSFGTSDAEALEQYF. V is TRBV12-3 or TRBV12-4 and J is TRBJ2-7; TRBD2 agrees at 10 bases. The CDR3 is cut off 3 residues early in the read; its end comes from the germline J gene. J gave up 6 bases and V 3 bases, and 14 bases lay outside the gene matches. The CDR3 has 17 amino acids.